This T cell receptor (beta chain) was recovered during a study of cytomegalovirus exposure and HLA in healthy donors. About the research overall: An early data release held approximately 80 million unique TCRs from HLA-typed donors.

PCR primers comprised 60 Vbeta and 13 Jbeta primers. This table comes from immunoSEQ multiplex PCR, and its TCRdb copy is limited to in-frame clones, with some not included. The table has over 100,000 clones, 76% seen once; the top ten hold 7% to 9%. This clone was seen only once. Its specificity is not known. At one end, the junction sequence differs from germline, possibly due to a read error. The study, taken as a whole, reports: Later on, analysis showed that most CMV-associated TCR beta chains appeared to be HLA-restricted. Presence/absence analyses assumed roughly uniform sequencing depth across donors. Association of a missense DCLRE1C variant with TCR beta V- and J-gene trimming was reported in a later analysis.

The CDR3 is made up of 16 amino acids. The V gene's germline CDR1 is SEHNR and CDR2 FQNEAQ (reference sequence). Sample: PBMCs. The source is a woman aged 45 to 65 in good health and CMV-seropositive. This rearrangement joins TRBV7-9 to TRBJ1-1; the D gene is possibly TRBD1 (5 bases). Here the CDR3 reads CSSSPATAYMNTEAFF. Here the CDR3 DNA reads TGTTCCAGCAGCCCAGCGACAGCCTATATGAACACTGAAGCTTTCTTT. The complete variable domain, with remaining parts taken from reference TRBV7-9 and TRBJ1-1, reads DTGVSQNPRHKITKRGQNVTFRCDPISEHNRLYWYRQTLGQGPEFLTYFQNEAQLEKSRLLSDRFSAERPKGSFSTLEIQRTEQGDSAMYLCSSSPATAYMNTEAFFGQGTRLTVV.